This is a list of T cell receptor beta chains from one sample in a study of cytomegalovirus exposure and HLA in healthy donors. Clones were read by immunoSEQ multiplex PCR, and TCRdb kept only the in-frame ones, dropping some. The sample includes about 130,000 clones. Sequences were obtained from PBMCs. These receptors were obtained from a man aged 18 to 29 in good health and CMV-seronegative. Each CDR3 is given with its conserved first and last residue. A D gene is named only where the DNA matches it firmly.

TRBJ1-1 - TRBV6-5 CASSAAGRNTEAFF TGTGCCAGCAGTGCCGCTGGGCGGAACACTGAAGCTTTCTTT
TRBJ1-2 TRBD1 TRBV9 CASEAGTGAGYTF TGTGCCAGCGAAGCCGGGACAGGGGCTGGCTACACCTTC
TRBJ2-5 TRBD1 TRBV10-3 CAIRGQGETQETQYF TGTGCCATCAGGGGACAGGGGGAAACCCAAGAGACCCAGTACTTC
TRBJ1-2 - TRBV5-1 CASSLGGGTNYGYTF TGCGCCAGCAGCTTGGGGGGCGGAACTAACTATGGCTACACCTTC
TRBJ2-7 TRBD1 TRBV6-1 CASSPYTGTVYEQYF TGTGCCAGCAGTCCCTACACCGGGACAGTCTACGAGCAGTACTTC
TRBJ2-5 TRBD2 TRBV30 CAWSSIRLAGDTQETQYF TGTGCCTGGAGTTCTATTCGGCTAGCGGGAGATACTCAAGAGACCCAGTACTTC
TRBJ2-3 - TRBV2 CASKSVWGGASETDTQYF TGTGCCAGCAAAAGTGTATGGGGGGGGGCTAGCGAGACAGATACGCAGTATTTT
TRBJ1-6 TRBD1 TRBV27 CASNQLPGQNNSPLHF TGTGCCAGCAACCAACTCCCGGGACAGAATAATTCACCCCTCCACTTT
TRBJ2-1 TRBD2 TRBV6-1 CASSGLGLAGSIEQFF TGTGCCAGCAGTGGGCTTGGACTAGCGGGATCGATTGAGCAGTTCTTC
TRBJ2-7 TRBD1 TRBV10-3 CAISGKDRVTYEQYF TGTGCCATCAGTGGAAAAGACAGGGTTACCTACGAGCAGTACTTC
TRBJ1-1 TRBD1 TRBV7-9 CASSLATGTEAFF TGTGCCAGCAGCTTAGCGACAGGGACGGAAGCTTTCTTT
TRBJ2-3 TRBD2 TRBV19 CASSPLAGEGTDTQYF TGTGCCAGTAGTCCCCTAGCGGGGGAGGGCACAGATACGCAGTATTTT
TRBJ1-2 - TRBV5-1 CASSLAVQGNYGYTF TGCGCCAGCAGCTTGGCGGTGCAGGGGAACTATGGCTACACCTTC
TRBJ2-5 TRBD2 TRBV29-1 CSVDPSGGGVETQYF TGCAGCGTTGATCCTAGCGGGGGCGGGGTAGAGACCCAGTACTTC
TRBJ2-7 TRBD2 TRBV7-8 CASGRGGEAHEQYF TGTGCCAGCGGGAGGGGTGGGGAGGCCCACGAGCAGTACTTC
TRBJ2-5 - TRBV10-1 CASSDRGTAGETQYF TGCGCCAGCAGTGATCGCGGTACTGCGGGGGAGACCCAGTACTTC
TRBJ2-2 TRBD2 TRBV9 CASSVVVGLAETNTGELFF TGTGCCAGCAGCGTAGTAGTGGGACTAGCGGAAACGAACACCGGGGAGCTGTTTTTT
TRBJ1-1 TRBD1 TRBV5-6 CASSYPGTGGTEAFF TGTGCCAGCAGCTATCCCGGGACAGGGGGCACTGAAGCTTTCTTT
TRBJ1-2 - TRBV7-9 CASSLAWEVGGYTF TGTGCCAGCAGCTTAGCGTGGGAGGTTGGTGGCTACACCTTC
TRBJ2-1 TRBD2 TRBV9 CASSVASGNNEQFF TGTGCCAGCAGCGTAGCTAGCGGGAACAATGAGCAGTTCTTC
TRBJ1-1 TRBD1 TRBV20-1 CSVSQGARAFF TGCAGTGTTTCACAGGGGGCGCGAGCTTTCTTT
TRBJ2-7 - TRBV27 CASSLWGPSYEQYF TGTGCCAGCAGTTTATGGGGGCCATCCTACGAGCAGTACTTC
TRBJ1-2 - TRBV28 CASKGYRNGYTF TGTGCCAGCAAGGGTTACAGGAATGGCTACACCTTC
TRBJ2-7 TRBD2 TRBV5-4 CASSLSGLLAGEQYF TGTGCCAGCAGCTTGTCAGGACTTCTAGCGGGAGAGCAGTACTTC
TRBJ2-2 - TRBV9 CASSVGEGVGAGELFF TGTGCCAGCAGCGTAGGTGAGGGGGTCGGGGCCGGGGAGCTGTTTTTT
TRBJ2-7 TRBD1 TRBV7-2 CASSRGQGVREYF TGTGCCAGCAGCAGGGGACAGGGGGTTAGGGAGTACTTC
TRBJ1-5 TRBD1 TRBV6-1 CAIGDRGNGQPQHF TGTGCCATCGGCGACAGGGGGAACGGTCAGCCCCAGCATTTT
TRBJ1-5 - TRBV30 CAWSVHSTNQPQHF TGTGCCTGGAGTGTACACAGCACCAATCAGCCCCAGCATTTT
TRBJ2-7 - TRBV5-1 CASSELTDTYEQYF TGCGCCAGCAGCGAACTTACTGATACCTACGAGCAGTACTTC
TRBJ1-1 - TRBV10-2 CASSESTGTNTEAFF TGCGCCAGCAGTGAGTCGACGGGGACTAACACTGAAGCTTTCTTT
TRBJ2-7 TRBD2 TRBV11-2 CASSLVASGVYEQYF TGTGCCAGCAGCTTAGTGGCTAGCGGGGTTTACGAGCAGTACTTC
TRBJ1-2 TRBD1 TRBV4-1 CASSQETRGLVTGYTF TGCGCCAGCAGCCAAGAGACCAGGGGGCTGGTTACGGGCTACACCTTC
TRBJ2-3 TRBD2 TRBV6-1 CASSGWTSGAADTQYF TGTGCCAGCAGTGGTTGGACTAGCGGGGCTGCGGATACGCAGTATTTT